This T cell receptor beta chain was identified in a study of blood T cell repertoires in COVID-19. In the study overall: The cDNA or gDNA used as material had been derived from T cells, B-cell-depleted T cells, or PBMCs.

This clone was observed a few times. Germline CDR1 SGHNT, CDR2 YYREEE (reference sequence). Trimming at V came to 4 bases and at J to 3 bases, leaving 9 bases not matched to a gene. This CDR3 has 15 residues. In the original processing: Estimation of nucleated cell counts relied on the amplification of reference gene primers. Assay: immunoSEQ multiplex PCR; the TCRdb copy retains only in-frame clones and omits some. V and J calls and clone size are those listed in that table; D and trimming were worked out from the DNA. The profile covers some 130,000 clones, with over 70% appearing a single time and roughly 45% taken by the ten largest.

Sequences were obtained from peripheral blood. The chain has TRBV5-4 and TRBJ1-2; TRBD1 aligns across 7 bases. This clonotype originated in a human donor in a cohort sampled during active COVID-19. The CDR3 is CASSQPQGLHYGYTF. For the CDR3, the DNA is TGTGCCAGCAGCCAACCACAGGGGTTGCACTATGGCTACACCTTC. Combining the CDR3 with reference TRBV5-4 and TRBJ1-2 gives the whole variable domain ETGVTQSPTHLIKTRGQQVTLRCSSQSGHNTVSWYQQALGQGPQFIFQYYREEENGRGNFPPRFSGLQFPNYSSELNVNALELDDSALYLCASSQPQGLHYGYTFGSGTRLTVV.